Included here is one T cell receptor beta chain sequence, with context. Its antigen is not known. Compared with germline, one end of the junction differs, possibly owing to a read error. The data originate from a study of post-analysis software for immune sequencing data. Libraries were made from TCR beta cDNA, and they carried unique molecular identifiers. T cells, roughly 0.95 to 10 million of them, yielded a few hundred thousand cDNA molecules. TCRdb redid the calling of the PCR reads with MiXCR, one entry per CDR3 protein. This table holds hundreds of thousands of distinct CDR3 sequences, less than 35% found once. Broader study findings: When patients were compared with controls, about five TRBV segments were more frequent, TRBV5-6, TRBV5-1 and TRBV20-1 among them. Multiple sclerosis patients showed significantly lower normalized Chao1 diversity than controls did.

CDR3 length equals 16 residues. Germline CDR1 is SGHVS and CDR2 is FNYEAQ. The genes are TRBV7-6 and TRBJ1-6; TRBD1 matches 10 bases. What was sequenced was blood. The sequence derives from a girl aged 5-17 years with multiple sclerosis. The CDR3 nucleotides read TGTGCCAGCAGACAGGGTGGGGGACAGGGGAATTTACCCCTCCACTTT. It specifies CASRQGGGQGNLPLHF.